This is a list of T cell receptor beta chains from one sample in a study of technical replicates of blood from several donors. Clones were read by immunoSEQ multiplex PCR, and TCRdb kept only the in-frame ones, dropping some. The sample has 75,000 to 85,000 clones; roughly 77% are singletons. Sequenced: PBMCs. The source is a human donor in good health. Some clones in this sample may be carry-over from other donors' samples. Both conserved end residues are part of each CDR3. Fields, in order: V gene, J gene, D gene, clone size, CDR3 DNA, CDR3 protein. A D gene is named only where the DNA matches it firmly. Not all rows give a size; the values are once, few, many and, for expanded clones, a class.

>TRBV5-4|TRBJ2-3|-|-
TGTGCCAGCAGCTTGGAAAGAAGGGGCCGCACAGATACGCAGTATTTT
CASSLERRGRTDTQYF
>TRBV7-9|TRBJ2-3|TRBD1|many
TGTGCCAGCAGCGCGCCTCGCTTGGACAGGGGGACAGATACGCAGTATTTT
CASSAPRLDRGTDTQYF
>TRBV19|TRBJ2-1|-|-
TGTGCCAGTAGTCTGGACACCCTTACCTACAATGAGCAGTTCTTC
CASSLDTLTYNEQFF
>TRBV28|TRBJ2-7|TRBD2|-
TGTGCCAGCAGACAAGGACTAGCGGGGTACGAGCAGTACTTC
CASRQGLAGYEQYF
>TRBV10-2|TRBJ2-6|TRBD1|once
TGCGCCAGCAGTGGACAGGGGTCTGGGGCCAACGTCCTGACTTTC
CASSGQGSGANVLTF
>TRBV29-1|TRBJ2-5|TRBD2|once
TGCAGCGTTGAAGATTGGCGGGAGGAGGTAGAGACCCAGTACTTC
CSVEDWREEVETQYF
>TRBV5-1|TRBJ2-2|-|-
TGCGCCAGCAGCTTGACGGAGACTAACACCGGGGAGCTGTTTTTT
CASSLTETNTGELFF
>TRBV5-4|TRBJ2-5|-|-
TGTGCCAGCAGCGCCCTAGGGGGAGAGACCCAGTACTTC
CASSALGGETQYF
>TRBV12-5|TRBJ2-5|-|-
TGTGCTAGTGCTCAACAGGGCGAGACCCAGTACTTC
CASAQQGETQYF
>TRBV15|TRBJ1-4|-|-
TGTGCCACCAGCAGAAGAGATCCTTATAATGAAAAACTGTTTTTT
CATSRRDPYNEKLFF
>TRBV4-1|TRBJ2-7|TRBD1|-
TGCGCCAGCAGCCAATCCACTCTACTGACAGGGGGGTACGAGCAGTACTTC
CASSQSTLLTGGYEQYF
>TRBV4-1|TRBJ2-5|-|-
TGCGCCAGCAGCCAAGATCTGACCCGGAGCGAGACCCAGTACTTC
CASSQDLTRSETQYF
>TRBV7-2|TRBJ2-7|-|-
TGTGCCAGCAGCTTAGCGGGGGCCAAGCAGTACTTC
CASSLAGAKQYF
>TRBV7-9|TRBJ2-7|-|-
TGTGCCAGCAGCTCAGATTCGCACGAGCAGTACTTC
CASSSDSHEQYF
>TRBV19|TRBJ1-2|-|once
TGTGCCAGTAGTTCCACTTCCGGGGGTAGGGATGGCTACACCTTC
CASSSTSGGRDGYTF
>TRBV10-1|TRBJ2-7|TRBD1|-
TGCGCCAGCAGTGGGGGACAGCCGCCGTGGTACGAGCAGTACTTC
CASSGGQPPWYEQYF
>TRBV7-2|TRBJ2-5|-|-
TGTGCCAGCAGGCGTACAGGGAGAGAGACCCAGTACTTC
CASRRTGRETQYF
>TRBV27|TRBJ1-5|TRBD1|-
TGTGCCAGCAGTTCGACACAGGGGTATCAGCCCCAGCATTTT
CASSSTQGYQPQHF
>TRBV7-9|TRBJ2-2|-|-
TGTGCCAGCACCCTCACCGGGGAGCTGTTTTTT
CASTLTGELFF
>TRBV7-9|TRBJ1-2|TRBD1|-
TGTGCCAGCAGCTCCCCAGGGACAGCTTTAACCCACTCTAACTATGGCTACACCTTC
CASSSPGTALTHSNYGYTF
>TRBV7-2|TRBJ1-2|-|-
TGTGCCAGCAGCTTAGCAGTGGGAGCATACACCTTC
CASSLAVGAYTF
>TRBV6-5|TRBJ2-7|TRBD1|-
TGTGCCAGCAGCGAACATGGACAGGGGGACTACGAGCAGTACTTC
CASSEHGQGDYEQYF
>TRBV29-1|TRBJ2-3|-|-
TGCAGCGTGGCGCAAGACGGGGGTTCAGATACGCAGTATTTT
CSVAQDGGSDTQYF
>TRBV25-1|TRBJ1-3|-|-
TGTGCCAGCAGTGAGACCGGGACACTCTCTGGAAACACCATATATTTT
CASSETGTLSGNTIYF
>TRBV4-2|TRBJ1-1|-|-
TGTGCCAGCAGCCAAGGATCTACAGGGAGGAACACTGAAGCTTTCTTT
CASSQGSTGRNTEAFF
>TRBV5-6|TRBJ1-1|-|-
TGTGCCAGCAGCTTAGGGGCGCTGAACACTGAAGCTTTCTTT
CASSLGALNTEAFF
>TRBV7-2|TRBJ1-6|-|-
TGTGCCAGCAGCCTAGGTCGGGGTCTCCATTCACCCCTCCACTTT
CASSLGRGLHSPLHF
>TRBV5-6|TRBJ1-2|-|-
TGTGCCAGCAGTAGCTGGACAGCCTATGGCTACACCTTC
CASSSWTAYGYTF
>TRBV10-3|TRBJ2-2|TRBD1|-
TGTGCCATCAGCGACAGGGTGTGGGCCGGGGAGCTGTTTTTT
CAISDRVWAGELFF
>TRBV9|TRBJ2-3|TRBD1|-
TGTGCCAGCAGCGAGCGACAGGGGGCTGATACGCAGTATTTT
CASSERQGADTQYF
>TRBV15|TRBJ2-3|-|-
TGTGCCACCAGCAGAGTCGAGGTTCCAGATACGCAGTATTTT
CATSRVEVPDTQYF